This record looks at one T cell receptor beta chain sequence and its context. The time point denotes: late sampling 161 to 241 days after vaccination in three convalescent patients. MiXCR was run by TCRdb on the PCR reads, yielding one entry per CDR3 protein. The table records some 40,000 distinct CDR3 sequences, 36% of them present only once. The CDR3 sequence is 16 residues long. V lost 2 bases and J lost 4, with 15 bases in between. Germline lookup yields CDR1 SEHNR and CDR2 FQNEAQ (reference sequence). This specimen comes from a study of vaccination and CD4 T cells after COVID-19. This specimen was CD4+ T cells from blood, taken about 7 months after SARS-CoV-2 vaccination. The source is a human donor who had recovered from COVID-19. The chain couples TRBV7-9 to TRBJ2-1; no firm D call. This CDR3 is CASSLLALGVYNEQFF. For the CDR3, the DNA is TGTGCCAGCAGCTTACTGGCTCTTGGGGTTTACAATGAGCAGTTCTTC.